The T cell receptor beta chain under discussion was sequenced for a study of cytomegalovirus exposure and HLA in healthy donors. Study overall: About 77 million unique TCRs from HLA-typed donors made up an early data release.

The CDR3 is 15 residues long. V lost 6 bases, J lost 6 bases, and 17 bases lay in between. Germline V gene sequence: CDR1 MDHEN, CDR2 SYDVKM. This clone was detected only a few times. The antigen remains undetermined. Study-level findings and limits: According to a later analysis, most TCR beta chains associated with CMV appeared HLA-restricted. Because they were indistinguishable, some V segments, including TRBV6-2 and TRBV6-3, were excluded.

60 Vbeta and 13 Jbeta primers were used in PCR. Profiled with immunoSEQ multiplex PCR; TCRdb holds only in-frame clones, not every one. The sample lists approximately 170,000 clones; 80% to 90% were seen once. The chain combines TRBV28 with TRBJ1-4, with TRBD1 as a possible D gene (5 bases). Source material: PBMCs. This TCR derives from a male donor in good health and CMV-seronegative. This CDR3 is CASSSRRGFDEKLFF. CDR3 bases: TGTGCCAGCAGCTCAAGGCGGGGGTTTGATGAAAAACTGTTTTTT.